Each of the 11 T cell receptor beta chains below was sequenced from the same sample in a study of blood T cell repertoires in COVID-19. Profiling relied on immunoSEQ multiplex PCR, and the TCRdb table lists in-frame clones only, not all of them. The sample has some 370,000 clones; around 87% are singletons. The sample taken for sequencing was peripheral blood. The receptors originated from a young woman with COVID-19, enrolled during active disease.

This rearrangement joins TRBV28 to TRBJ1-2; 11 bases are shared with TRBD1. Germline values: CDR1 MDHEN, CDR2 SYDVKM. V was clipped by 6 bases and J by 3 bases; unmatched bases: 3. The CDR3 extends over 14 amino acids. In DNA form, the CDR3 reads TGTGCCAGCAGGGGGACAGGGGGTGACTATGGCTACACCTTC. It specifies CASRGTGGDYGYTF.

The gene calls are TRBV7-9 and TRBJ2-3, with D possibly TRBD2 on 5 matching bases. CDR1 is SEHNR and CDR2 is FQNEAQ in the germline V gene (reference sequence). There are 16 residues in the CDR3. Trimming stripped 4 bases from V and 0 bases from J, with 14 bases between. CDR3 sequence (DNA): TGTGCCAGCAGCTCCCTCCCGCGGACTAGCACAGATACGCAGTATTTT. This encodes CASSSLPRTSTDTQYF. The whole variable domain, filled in from reference TRBV7-9 and TRBJ2-3, reads DTGVSQNPRHKITKRGQNVTFRCDPISEHNRLYWYRQTLGQGPEFLTYFQNEAQLEKSRLLSDRFSAERPKGSFSTLEIQRTEQGDSAMYLCASSSLPRTSTDTQYFGPGTRLTVL.

The rearrangement joins TRBV6-5 to TRBJ2-5; 7 nucleotides line up with TRBD1. Trimming removed 6 bases from V and 0 bases from J; junction bases left unmatched: 4. CDR1 is MNHEY and CDR2 is SVGAGI in the germline V gene. The CDR3 loop spans 14 amino acids. DNA for the CDR3: TGTGCCAGCAGCCGGGACAGCAACCAAGAGACCCAGTACTTC. Encoded protein: CASSRDSNQETQYF.

V usage is TRBV14 and J usage is TRBJ1-1, with 7 nucleotides matching TRBD1. Unmatched junction bases numbered 12, after V lost 4 bases and J lost 1 base. CDR1 is SGHDN, CDR2 FVKESK, per germline. There are 17 residues in the CDR3. The DNA for the CDR3 is TGTGCCAGCAGCCGGATAGAATACGGGACAGCGAACACTGAAGCTTTCTTT. Translated, it gives CASSRIEYGTANTEAFF.

The gene calls are TRBV6-5 and TRBJ2-7; 8 nucleotides match TRBD2. V lost 5 bases to trimming and J lost 3 bases; unmatched junction nucleotides: 6. The germline V gene has CDR1 MNHEY and CDR2 SVGAGI. The CDR3 runs 14 residues. The CDR3 DNA is TGTGCCAGCAGTAACTTAGCGGGAAACTACGAGCAGTACTTC. It is translated as CASSNLAGNYEQYF.

This clone was observed a few times. This chain uses TRBV5-6 with TRBJ1-2; weak D call: TRBD1 (6 bases). The CDR3 covers 14 residues. The V gene lost 6 bases and the J gene lost 5 bases, with 17 bases spanning the gap. The germline CDR1 and CDR2 sequences are SGHDT and YYEEEE. The CDR3 DNA reads as TGTGCCAGCATCAAACAGGGTACTGTGTATGGCTACACCTTC. It specifies CASIKQGTVYGYTF.

The V gene is TRBV6-2 or TRBV6-3, the J gene TRBJ1-5; a weak D match, TRBD1 (6 bases). Germline CDR1 reads MNHEY; CDR2 reads SVGEGT. Trimming shortened V by 5 bases and J by 3 bases, and 17 bases separated the two germline ends. The CDR3 spans 16 residues. The CDR3 is CASSTTTTGSNQPQHF. CDR3 nucleotides: TGTGCCAGCAGTACCACAACGACAGGATCCAATCAGCCCCAGCATTTT.

This chain connects TRBV24-1 to TRBJ2-3; D is uncertain. The CDR3 length is 12 residues. Between the trimmed V and J ends, which lost 7 bases and 1 base, there was a span of 5 bases. Per germline, CDR1 KGHDR and CDR2 SFDVKD. CDR3 bases: TGTGCCACCAGGGCGGGCACAGATACGCAGTATTTT. Amino acids: CATRAGTDTQYF.

This chain connects TRBV7-6 to TRBJ1-6; D uncertain. The CDR3 has 13 amino acids. The V end was cut by 5 bases, the J end by 6 bases, with 8 bases between. Germline loops: CDR1 SGHVS, CDR2 FNYEAQ. This CDR3 reads CASSPQVNSPLHF. The CDR3, as DNA: TGTGCCAGCAGCCCCCAGGTTAATTCACCCCTCCACTTT.

The chain combines TRBV28 with TRBJ1-2, with 7 positions matching TRBD1. Trimming removed 7 bases from V and 5 bases from J; junction bases left unmatched: 7. The CDR3 length is 13 residues. The germline CDR1 and CDR2 sequences are MDHEN and SYDVKM. The CDR3 spells CASTTGSLYGYTF. In DNA form, the CDR3 reads TGTGCCAGCACGACAGGGTCCCTATATGGCTACACCTTC.

Here the CDR3 reads CASRNSGAGTDTQYF. The CDR3 DNA is TGTGCCAGCAGGAACTCGGGAGCGGGGACAGATACGCAGTATTTT. The rearrangement uses TRBV6-5 and TRBJ2-3; TRBD2 matches 7 bases. Germline lookup yields CDR1 MNHEY and CDR2 SVGAGI. The CDR3 runs to 15 residues. V shed 6 bases and J 3 bases; nucleotides not matched to a gene: 9.